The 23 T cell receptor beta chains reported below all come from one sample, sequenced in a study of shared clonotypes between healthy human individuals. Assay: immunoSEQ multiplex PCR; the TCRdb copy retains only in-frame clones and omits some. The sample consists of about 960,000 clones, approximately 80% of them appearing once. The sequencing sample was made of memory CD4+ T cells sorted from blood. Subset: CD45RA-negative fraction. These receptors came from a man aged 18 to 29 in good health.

CDR3 region: CATSREGLGNNEQFF. The CDR3 bases are TGTGCCACCAGCAGAGAAGGACTAGGGAACAATGAGCAGTTCTTC. The gene calls are TRBV15 and TRBJ2-1; 7 positions agree with TRBD2. This CDR3 contains 15 residues. Germline V gene sequence: CDR1 LNHNV, CDR2 YYDKDF (reference sequence). Trimming at V came to 0 bases and at J to 5 bases, leaving 4 bases not matched to a gene.

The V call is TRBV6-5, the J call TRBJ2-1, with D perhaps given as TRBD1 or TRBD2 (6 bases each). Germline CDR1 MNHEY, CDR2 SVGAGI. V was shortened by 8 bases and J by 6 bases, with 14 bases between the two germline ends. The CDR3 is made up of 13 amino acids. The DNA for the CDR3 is TGTGCCAGCGAAATTCCGGGGGCCAATGAGCAGTTCTTC. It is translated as CASEIPGANEQFF.

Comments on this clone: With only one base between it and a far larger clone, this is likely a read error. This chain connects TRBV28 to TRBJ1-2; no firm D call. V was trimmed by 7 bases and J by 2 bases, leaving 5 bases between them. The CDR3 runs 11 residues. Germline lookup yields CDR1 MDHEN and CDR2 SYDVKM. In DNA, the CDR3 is TGTGCCAGCACCGGGAACTATGGCTACACCTTC. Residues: CASTGNYGYTF.

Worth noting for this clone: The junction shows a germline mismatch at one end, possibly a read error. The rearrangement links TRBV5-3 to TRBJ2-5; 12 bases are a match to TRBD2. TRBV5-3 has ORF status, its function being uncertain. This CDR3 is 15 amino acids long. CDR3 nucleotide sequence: TGCAGCCCTCTAGCGGGAGGGTCTAGGCGGGAGACCCAGTACTTC. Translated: CSPLAGGSRRETQYF.

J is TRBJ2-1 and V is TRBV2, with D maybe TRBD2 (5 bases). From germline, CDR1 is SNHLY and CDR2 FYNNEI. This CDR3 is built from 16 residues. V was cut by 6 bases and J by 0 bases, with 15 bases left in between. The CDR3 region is CASSGILRSSYNEQFF. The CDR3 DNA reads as TGTGCCAGCAGCGGGATTCTCCGAAGCTCCTACAATGAGCAGTTCTTC.

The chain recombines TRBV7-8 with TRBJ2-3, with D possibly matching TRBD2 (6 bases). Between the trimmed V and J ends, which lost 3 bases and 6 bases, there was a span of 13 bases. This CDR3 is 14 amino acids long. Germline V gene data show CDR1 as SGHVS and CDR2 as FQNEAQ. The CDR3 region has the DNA TGTGCCAGCAGCTTTAAAGCAGGAGGGGATACGCAGTATTTT. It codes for CASSFKAGGDTQYF. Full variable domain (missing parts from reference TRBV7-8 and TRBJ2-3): GAGVSQSPRYKVAKRGQDVALRCDPISGHVSLFWYQQALGQGPEFLTYFQNEAQLDKSGLPSDRFFAERPEGSVSTLKIQRTQQEDSAVYLCASSFKAGGDTQYFGPGTRLTVL.

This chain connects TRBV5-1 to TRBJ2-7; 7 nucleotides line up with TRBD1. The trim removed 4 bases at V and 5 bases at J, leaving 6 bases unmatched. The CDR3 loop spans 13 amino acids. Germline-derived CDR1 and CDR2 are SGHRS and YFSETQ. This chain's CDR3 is CASSPDGQDEQYF. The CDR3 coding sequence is TGCGCCAGCAGCCCGGACGGACAGGACGAGCAGTACTTC.

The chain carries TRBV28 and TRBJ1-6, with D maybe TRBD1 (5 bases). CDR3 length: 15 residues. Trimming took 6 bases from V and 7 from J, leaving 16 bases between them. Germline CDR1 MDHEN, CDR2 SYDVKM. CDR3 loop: CASRRQDTLNSPLHF. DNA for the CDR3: TGTGCCAGCAGACGCCAGGACACTCTGAATTCACCCCTCCACTTT.

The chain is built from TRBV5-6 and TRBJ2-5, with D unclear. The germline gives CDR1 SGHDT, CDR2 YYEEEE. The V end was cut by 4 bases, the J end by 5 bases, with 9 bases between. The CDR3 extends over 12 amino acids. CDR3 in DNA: TGTGCCAGCAGCACCCCCCCCGAGACCCAGTACTTC. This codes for CASSTPPETQYF. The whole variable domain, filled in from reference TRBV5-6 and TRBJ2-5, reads DAGVTQSPTHLIKTRGQQVTLRCSPKSGHDTVSWYQQALGQGPQFIFQYYEEEERQRGNFPDRFSGHQFPNYSSELNVNALLLGDSALYLCASSTPPETQYFGPGTRLLVL.

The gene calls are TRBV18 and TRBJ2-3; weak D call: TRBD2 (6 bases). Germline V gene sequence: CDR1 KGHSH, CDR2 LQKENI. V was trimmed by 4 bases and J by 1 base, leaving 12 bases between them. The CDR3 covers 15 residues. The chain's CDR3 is CASSRNGGGTDTQYF. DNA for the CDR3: TGTGCCAGCTCACGCAACGGGGGTGGCACAGATACGCAGTATTTT. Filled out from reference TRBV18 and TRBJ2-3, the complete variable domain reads NAGVMQNPRHLVRRRGQEARLRCSPMKGHSHVYWYRQLPEEGLKFMVYLQKENIIDESGMPKERFSAEFPKEGPSILRIQQVVRGDSAAYFCASSRNGGGTDTQYFGPGTRLTVL.

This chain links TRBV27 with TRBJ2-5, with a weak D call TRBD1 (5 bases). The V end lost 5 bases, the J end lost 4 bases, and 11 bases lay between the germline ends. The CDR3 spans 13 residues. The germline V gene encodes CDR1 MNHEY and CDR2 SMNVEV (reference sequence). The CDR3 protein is CASSRGLVETQYF. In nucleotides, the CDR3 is TGTGCCAGCAGTAGGGGTTTGGTAGAGACCCAGTACTTC.

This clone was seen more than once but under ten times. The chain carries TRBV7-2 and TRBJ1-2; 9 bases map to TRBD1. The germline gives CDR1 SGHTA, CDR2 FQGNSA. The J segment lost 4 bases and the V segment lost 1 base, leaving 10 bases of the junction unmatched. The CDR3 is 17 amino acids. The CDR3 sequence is CASSLGTGVPGGYGYTF. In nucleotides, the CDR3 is TGTGCCAGCAGCTTAGGGACAGGGGTGCCCGGGGGCTATGGCTACACCTTC.

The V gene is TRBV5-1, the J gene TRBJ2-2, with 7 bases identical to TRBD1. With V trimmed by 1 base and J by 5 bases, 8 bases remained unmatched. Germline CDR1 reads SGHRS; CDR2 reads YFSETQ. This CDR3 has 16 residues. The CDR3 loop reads CASSLHTGTVTGELFF. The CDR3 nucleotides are TGCGCCAGCAGCTTGCATACCGGGACAGTTACCGGGGAGCTGTTTTTT.

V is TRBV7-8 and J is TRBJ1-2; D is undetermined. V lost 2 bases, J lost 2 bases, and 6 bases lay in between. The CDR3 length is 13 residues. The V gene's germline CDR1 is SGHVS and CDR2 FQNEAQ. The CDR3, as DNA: TGTGCCAGCAGCTTAAGCAAGAACTATGGCTACACCTTC. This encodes CASSLSKNYGYTF.

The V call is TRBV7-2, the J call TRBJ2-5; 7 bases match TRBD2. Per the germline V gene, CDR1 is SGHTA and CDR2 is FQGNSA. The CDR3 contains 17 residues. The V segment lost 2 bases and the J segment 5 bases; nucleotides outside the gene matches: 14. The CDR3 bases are TGTGCCAGCAGCTTAAGATTAACCCTTAGGGGAGGGGAGACCCAGTACTTC. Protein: CASSLRLTLRGGETQYF.

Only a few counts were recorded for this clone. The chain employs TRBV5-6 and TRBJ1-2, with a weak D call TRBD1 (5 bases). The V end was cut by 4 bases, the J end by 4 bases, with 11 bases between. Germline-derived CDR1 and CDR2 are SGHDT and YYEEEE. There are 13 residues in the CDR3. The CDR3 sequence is CASSRRVGYGYTF. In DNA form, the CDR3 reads TGTGCCAGCAGCCGCAGGGTGGGCTATGGCTACACCTTC. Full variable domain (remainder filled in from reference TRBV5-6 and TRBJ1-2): DAGVTQSPTHLIKTRGQQVTLRCSPKSGHDTVSWYQQALGQGPQFIFQYYEEEERQRGNFPDRFSGHQFPNYSSELNVNALLLGDSALYLCASSRRVGYGYTFGSGTRLTVV.

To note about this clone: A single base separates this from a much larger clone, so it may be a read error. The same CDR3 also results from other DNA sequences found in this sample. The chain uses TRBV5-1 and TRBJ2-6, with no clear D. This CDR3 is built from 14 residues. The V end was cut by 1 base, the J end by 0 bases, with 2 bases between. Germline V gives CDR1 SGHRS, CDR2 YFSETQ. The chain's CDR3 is CASSLSSGANVLTF. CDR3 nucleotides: TGCGCCAGCAGCTTGTCCTCTGGGGCCAACGTCCTGACTTTC.

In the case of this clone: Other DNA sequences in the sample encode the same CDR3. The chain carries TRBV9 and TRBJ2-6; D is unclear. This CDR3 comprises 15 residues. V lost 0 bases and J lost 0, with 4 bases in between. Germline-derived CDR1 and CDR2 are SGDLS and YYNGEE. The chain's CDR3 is CASSVGSSGANVLTF. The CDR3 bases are TGTGCCAGCAGCGTAGGTTCCTCTGGGGCCAACGTCCTGACTTTC.

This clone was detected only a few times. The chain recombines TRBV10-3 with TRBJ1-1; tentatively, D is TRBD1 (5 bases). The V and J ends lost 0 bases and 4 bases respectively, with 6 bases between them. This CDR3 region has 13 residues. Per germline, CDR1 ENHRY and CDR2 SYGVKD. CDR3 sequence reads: CAISESTVTEAFF. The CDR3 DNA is TGTGCCATCAGTGAGTCGACAGTCACTGAAGCTTTCTTT.

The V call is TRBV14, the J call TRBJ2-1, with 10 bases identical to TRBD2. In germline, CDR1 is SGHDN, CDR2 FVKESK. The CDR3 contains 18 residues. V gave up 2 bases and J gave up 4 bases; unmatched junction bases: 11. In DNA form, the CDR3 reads TGTGCCAGCAGCCAAAATGCCCTACCGGGACTAGCGTACAATGAGCAGTTCTTC. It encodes CASSQNALPGLAYNEQFF.

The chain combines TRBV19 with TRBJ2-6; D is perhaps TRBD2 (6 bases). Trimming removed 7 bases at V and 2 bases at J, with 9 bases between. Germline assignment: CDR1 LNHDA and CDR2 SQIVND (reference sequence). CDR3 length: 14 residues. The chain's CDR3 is CASNWGAGANVLTF. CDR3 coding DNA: TGTGCCAGTAACTGGGGGGCTGGGGCCAACGTCCTGACTTTC.

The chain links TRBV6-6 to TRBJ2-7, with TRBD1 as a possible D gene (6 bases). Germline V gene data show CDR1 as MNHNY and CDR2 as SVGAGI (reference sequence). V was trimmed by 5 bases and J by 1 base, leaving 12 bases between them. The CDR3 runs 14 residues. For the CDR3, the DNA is TGTGCCAGCAGTGACCGACAGGCATCCTACGAGCAGTACTTC. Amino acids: CASSDRQASYEQYF.

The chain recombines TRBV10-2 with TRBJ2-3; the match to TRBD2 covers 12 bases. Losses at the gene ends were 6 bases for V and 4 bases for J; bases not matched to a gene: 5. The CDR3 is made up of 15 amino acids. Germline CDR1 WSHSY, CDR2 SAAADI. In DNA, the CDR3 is TGCGCCAGCAGCCTAACTAGCGGGAGGTCAGATACGCAGTATTTT. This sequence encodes CASSLTSGRSDTQYF.